The next 14 T cell receptor beta chains were all read from a single sample in a study of cytomegalovirus exposure and HLA in healthy donors. Libraries were prepared by immunoSEQ multiplex PCR; TCRdb keeps only in-frame clonotypes and omits some of them. This sample has 110,000 to 150,000 clones, with approximately 84% found just once. Input material: PBMCs. The receptors originated from a woman aged 25 to 39 in good health and CMV-seronegative.

This clone was recorded only once. The chain carries TRBV11-2 and TRBJ2-1; 10 bases are shared with TRBD1. The V gene end was trimmed by 0 bases and the J gene end by 3 bases; junction bases not matched to a gene: 8. From germline, CDR1 is SGHAT and CDR2 FQNNGV. CDR3 size: 18 residues. The CDR3 loop reads CASSLEVGGTGVYNEQFF. The CDR3 DNA is TGTGCCAGCAGCTTAGAGGTAGGGGGGACAGGGGTCTACAATGAGCAGTTCTTC.

This chain joins TRBV19 and TRBJ1-6; TRBD1 agrees at 9 bases. Per the germline V gene, CDR1 is LNHDA and CDR2 is SQIVND (reference sequence). Unmatched junction bases numbered 1, after V lost 6 bases and J lost 7 bases. This CDR3 is 13 amino acids long. The CDR3 region is CASRGTGNSPLHF. In DNA, the CDR3 is TGTGCCAGTAGAGGGACAGGGAATTCACCCCTCCACTTT.

The rearrangement uses TRBV10-2 and TRBJ2-3, with 12 bases aligning to TRBD2. The length of the CDR3 is 17 residues. V gave up 8 bases and J gave up 4 bases; unmatched junction bases: 13. Germline CDR1 WSHSY, CDR2 SAAADI. DNA for the CDR3: TGCGCCAGCCTACAGGGGCTAGCGGGGGGGATCGCAGATACGCAGTATTTT. Translating it yields CASLQGLAGGIADTQYF.

The rearrangement uses TRBV6-5 and TRBJ1-1; 10 nucleotides agree with TRBD1. This CDR3 region has 15 residues. CDR1 is MNHEY, CDR2 SVGAGI, per germline. The trim removed 8 bases at V and 6 bases at J, leaving 12 bases unmatched. Here the CDR3 DNA reads TGTGCCAGCCGACCGACAGGGGGCTCTCGAGCTGAAGCTTTCTTT. Translating it yields CASRPTGGSRAEAFF.

V is TRBV6-5 and J is TRBJ1-3; D possibly corresponds to TRBD1 (6 bases). The CDR3 extends over 15 amino acids. Germline values: CDR1 MNHEY, CDR2 SVGAGI. V lost 7 bases, J lost 1 base, and 14 bases lay in between. The CDR3 DNA reads TGTGCCAGCACCCCGGGGGGCATATCTGGAAACACCATATATTTT. This sequence encodes CASTPGGISGNTIYF.

V usage is TRBV2 and J usage is TRBJ2-1; TRBD2 agrees at 7 bases. Trimming took 6 bases from V and 9 from J; bases not matched to a gene: 5. Germline loops: CDR1 SNHLY, CDR2 FYNNEI. The CDR3 is made up of 12 amino acids. The CDR3 loop reads CASSRAGVEQFF. CDR3 DNA: TGTGCCAGCAGCAGGGCGGGGGTTGAGCAGTTCTTC.

V is TRBV4-2 and J is TRBJ2-7; D remains unclear. Germline values: CDR1 LGHNA, CDR2 YNFKEQ. CDR3 size: 14 residues. V lost 0 bases, J lost 4 bases, and 10 bases lay in between. CDR3 DNA sequence: TGTGCCAGCAGCCAAGAACCGAGGATATACGAGCAGTACTTC. This encodes CASSQEPRIYEQYF.

This chain links TRBV19 with TRBJ1-5; D remains unclear. V lost 2 bases to trimming and J lost 0 bases, with 8 bases between them. Germline loops: CDR1 LNHDA, CDR2 SQIVND (reference sequence). This CDR3 spans 15 amino acids. The CDR3 is CASSIRVDSNQPQHF. DNA for the CDR3: TGTGCCAGTAGTATACGCGTTGATAGCAATCAGCCCCAGCATTTT.

As regards this clone: One junction end disagrees with the germline gene, perhaps due to a read error. This chain's CDR3 is CASSHSGRGEAFF. In DNA form, the CDR3 reads TGTGCCAGCAGTCACTCGGGGCGGGGTGAAGCTTTCTTT. The V gene is TRBV6-6, the J gene TRBJ1-1, with D perhaps TRBD1 (5 bases). The CDR3 consists of 13 residues. Germline V gene data show CDR1 as MNHNY and CDR2 as SVGAGI (reference sequence).

The V call is TRBV19, the J call TRBJ2-5, with TRBD1 matching 10 bases. The germline gives CDR1 LNHDA, CDR2 SQIVND (reference sequence). J lost 5 bases, V lost 4 bases, and 7 bases had no gene match. CDR3 length: 15 residues. The CDR3, as DNA: TGTGCCAGTAGTACTAGGACAGGGGGATGGGAGACCCAGTACTTC. As protein: CASSTRTGGWETQYF.

The rearrangement links TRBV4-1 to TRBJ1-5; 9 nucleotides line up with TRBD1. This CDR3 has 16 amino acids. J was trimmed by 4 bases and V by 0 bases; bases with no gene match: 4. The V gene's germline CDR1 is MGHRA and CDR2 YSYEKL. CDR3 nucleotides: TGCGCCAGCAGCCAAGAGGGACAGGGAAGAAATCAGCCCCAGCATTTT. Translation: CASSQEGQGRNQPQHF.

The chain couples TRBV13 to TRBJ1-1; D may be TRBD1 (5 bases). V lost 2 bases, J lost 7 bases, and 20 bases lay in between. The length of the CDR3 is 16 residues. Germline lookup yields CDR1 PRHDT and CDR2 FYEKMQ (reference sequence). DNA of the CDR3: TGTGCCAGCAGCTTAATGTCGAGTTTAGAGGACAATGAAGCTTTCTTT. Amino acid sequence: CASSLMSSLEDNEAFF.

The rearrangement joins TRBV19 to TRBJ2-7; 8 bases map to TRBD1. Germline values: CDR1 LNHDA, CDR2 SQIVND (reference sequence). The CDR3 contains 13 residues. With 7 bases clipped from V and 9 bases from J, the junction kept 11 bases outside the gene matches. The DNA for the CDR3 is TGTGCCAGTAACGGACAGGGAGAGGACAGGCAGTACTTC. Translating it yields CASNGQGEDRQYF.

The rearrangement joins TRBV28 to TRBJ1-2; D ambiguous. V lost 2 bases to trimming and J lost 8 bases, with 9 bases between them. CDR3 length: 12 residues. Germline V gene data show CDR1 as MDHEN and CDR2 as SYDVKM. CDR3 sequence reads: CASSLAAWGYTF. CDR3 DNA sequence: TGTGCCAGCAGTTTAGCGGCCTGGGGCTACACCTTC.